A single T cell receptor (beta chain) is shown here with its context. Time point given: new active TB diagnosis, blood taken before or within 7 days of starting treatment. Active tuberculosis patients were new diagnoses, HIV-seronegative, South African, and aged 18 years or older. Germline CDR1 KGHSH, CDR2 LQKENI. The CDR3 is made up of 17 amino acids. V shed 3 bases and J shed 4 bases, with 21 bases lying between them. This specimen comes from a study of T cells in tuberculosis. Study context: Samples predate treatment or fall within its first 7 days.

Method: immunoSEQ multiplex PCR; TCRdb's copy keeps in-frame clones and lacks some. This table has 30,000 to 35,000 clones, 70% to 90% appearing once. The sequence came from an adult with tuberculosis. The chain employs TRBV18 and TRBJ1-2, with D maybe TRBD1 (6 bases). Sequenced material: PBMCs, taken at tuberculosis diagnosis. The chain's CDR3 is CASSPPEGARGGYGYTF. As DNA, the CDR3 is TGTGCCAGCTCACCCCCAGAAGGGGCCCGAGGGGGCTATGGCTACACCTTC. Supplemented by reference TRBV18 and TRBJ1-2, the full variable domain reads NAGVMQNPRHLVRRRGQEARLRCSPMKGHSHVYWYRQLPEEGLKFMVYLQKENIIDESGMPKERFSAEFPKEGPSILRIQQVVRGDSAAYFCASSPPEGARGGYGYTFGSGTRLTVV.